This T cell receptor beta chain was captured in a study of cytomegalovirus exposure and HLA in healthy donors. As concerns this clone: The antigen is unknown.

The primer mix had 60 Vbeta and 13 Jbeta primers. TCRdb's table, derived via immunoSEQ multiplex PCR, lists solely in-frame clones and lacks some. The table for this sample gives just over 200,000 clones. Study outcomes and limitations: Sequence variants that were highly shared formed a cluster that was likely a sequencing artifact.

Germline CDR1 reads SGHNT; CDR2 reads YYREEE (reference sequence). V was shortened by 4 bases and J by 1 base, with 14 bases between the two germline ends. The CDR3 runs to 15 residues. The sequence came from a girl aged 2 to 9 in good health and CMV-seropositive. Sequences were obtained from PBMCs. This chain joins TRBV5-4 and TRBJ2-5; possibly TRBD1 for D (5 bases). Here the CDR3 DNA reads TGTGCCAGCAGCCACAAACAGGAGTTCCAAGAGACCCAGTACTTC. Encoded protein: CASSHKQEFQETQYF.